Here is one T cell receptor (beta chain) with its context. The antigen remains unidentified. These data come from a study of a mutant IDH1 vaccine in newly diagnosed glioma. Study in general: Vaccine dosing followed radiotherapy by 4-6 weeks, or accompanied temozolomide cycles. Treated patients had a mean age of 40.4 years and a sex split that was around 62% male and about 38% female.

Looked up from germline, CDR1 is SQVTM and CDR2 is ANQGSEA. There are 12 residues in the CDR3. The V gene lost 7 bases and the J gene lost 2 bases, with 11 bases spanning the gap. Using immunoSEQ multiplex PCR, the repertoire was profiled, and TCRdb retains in-frame clones only, with some absent. The table has tens of thousands of clones, around three quarters seen once; the top ten hold roughly 5.5%. Time point here: week 5, during vaccination. A 20-mer mutant IDH1 peptide at 300 ug was injected subcutaneously with topical imiquimod. This clonotype was obtained from a man aged 40-49 years with glioma. Sequencing used PBMCs, obtained from a glioma patient whose treatment included an IDH1 peptide vaccine. The V call is TRBV29-1, the J call TRBJ2-5, with D possibly TRBD2 on 6 matching bases. CDR3 in amino acids: CSASGLQETQYF. CDR3 nucleotides: TGCAGCGCTTCGGGACTGCAAGAGACCCAGTACTTC. Supplemented by reference TRBV29-1 and TRBJ2-5, the full variable domain reads SAVISQKPSRDICQRGTSLTIQCQVDSQVTMMFWYRQQPGQSLTLIATANQGSEATYESGFVIDKFPISRPNLTFSTLTVSNMSPEDSSIYLCSASGLQETQYFGPGTRLLVL.